Each of the 8 T cell receptor beta chains below was sequenced from the same sample in a study of T cell responses to AZD1222 COVID-19 vaccine. Data came from immunoSEQ multiplex PCR; TCRdb stores just in-frame clones and leaves some out. The sample contains about 31,000 clones, around nine tenths of which appear only once. The specimen was peripheral blood, collected 28 days after the second AZD1222 dose. The receptor set was obtained from an adult who received the AZD1222 COVID-19 vaccine.

The rearrangement uses TRBV6-5 and TRBJ2-7; 8 bases align to TRBD1. The CDR3 consists of 16 residues. Germline-derived CDR1 and CDR2 are MNHEY and SVGAGI. Unmatched junction bases numbered 6, after V lost 0 bases and J lost 2 bases. The CDR3 bases are TGTGCCAGCAGTTACTCCAGACAGGGGAATACCTACGAGCAGTACTTC. Translation: CASSYSRQGNTYEQYF.

V usage is TRBV19 and J usage is TRBJ1-1; D possibly corresponds to TRBD1 (5 bases). Germline CDR1 and CDR2: LNHDA and SQIVND (reference sequence). V was trimmed by 4 bases and J by 6 bases, leaving 18 bases between them. The CDR3 is 15 residues long. The CDR3 protein is CASSTSMGDWSEAFF. The DNA of the CDR3 is TGTGCCAGTAGTACGTCAATGGGGGATTGGTCTGAAGCTTTCTTT. The full variable domain, its missing parts supplied by reference TRBV19 and TRBJ1-1, is DGGITQSPKYLFRKEGQNVTLSCEQNLNHDAMYWYRQDPGQGLRLIYYSQIVNDFQKGDIAEGYSVSREKKESFPLTVTSAQKNPTAFYLCASSTSMGDWSEAFFGQGTRLTVV.

This clone has just a few counts. The chain has TRBV4-1 and TRBJ1-1, with TRBD1 matching 12 bases. After removal of 0 bases from V and 1 base from J, the junction contained 3 bases not matched to a gene. The CDR3 runs to 17 residues. Germline V lookup: CDR1 MGHRA, CDR2 YSYEKL. The CDR3 spells CASSQEGQGAANTEAFF. The CDR3, as DNA: TGCGCCAGCAGCCAAGAGGGACAGGGGGCTGCGAACACTGAAGCTTTCTTT.

V and J are TRBV10-3 and TRBJ2-2, with 14 bases matching TRBD2. V lost 10 bases and J lost 2; bases outside the gene matches: 6. CDR1 and CDR2 from the germline V gene are ENHRY and SYGVKD. This CDR3 comprises 16 residues. CDR3 sequence (DNA): TGTGCCAGCCGGGGGACTAGCGGGAGAAACACCGGGGAGCTGTTTTTT. Protein sequence: CASRGTSGRNTGELFF.

This chain uses TRBV7-2 with TRBJ2-7, with 8 positions matching TRBD1. Germline V gene data show CDR1 as SGHTA and CDR2 as FQGNSA. V lost 3 bases to trimming and J lost 7 bases; unmatched junction nucleotides: 5. The CDR3 covers 13 residues. The CDR3 sequence is CASSFRDRREQYF. As DNA, the CDR3 is TGTGCCAGCAGCTTCCGGGACAGGAGGGAGCAGTACTTC. The variable domain in full, with the rest retrieved from reference TRBV7-2 and TRBJ2-7, is GAGVSQSPSNKVTEKGKDVELRCDPISGHTALYWYRQSLGQGLEFLIYFQGNSAPDKSGLPSDRFSAERTGGSVSTLTIQRTQQEDSAVYLCASSFRDRREQYFGPGTRLTVT.

V and J are TRBV3-1 (or the pseudogene TRBV3-2) and TRBJ1-6; 11 bases fit TRBD1. Germline assignment: CDR1 LGHDT and CDR2 YNNKEL (reference sequence). The CDR3 extends over 15 amino acids. The junction had 5 bases not matched to a gene; V was cut back by 0 bases and J by 13 bases. CDR3 loop: CASSQDGQGASPLHF. The CDR3 nucleotides are TGTGCCAGCAGCCAAGATGGACAGGGGGCAAGTCCCCTCCACTTT.

The chain links TRBV7-9 to TRBJ1-2, with D uncertain. The germline V gene has CDR1 SEHNR and CDR2 FQNEAQ (reference sequence). The CDR3 has 12 residues. The ends were cut back, 5 bases at V and 4 bases at J, with 8 bases in the middle. The CDR3 bases are TGTGCCAGCAGCGCCCCCGGCTATGGCTACACCTTC. Its protein is CASSAPGYGYTF.

The chain recombines TRBV6-5 with TRBJ2-7; D is uncertain. V shed 0 bases and J shed 3 bases, with 15 bases lying between them. Germline V gives CDR1 MNHEY, CDR2 SVGAGI. The CDR3 contains 16 residues. The CDR3 sequence is CASSYSIRLLGYEQYF. In DNA form, the CDR3 reads TGTGCCAGCAGTTACTCGATCCGGTTACTCGGCTACGAGCAGTACTTC.